Listed here are 17 T cell receptor beta chains from one sample, sequenced in a study of T-cell memory formation after mild COVID-19. TCRdb analysed the 5' RACE reads with MiXCR anew, one entry per CDR3 protein. This table holds roughly 280,000 distinct CDR3 sequences, roughly 16% found once. Sequencing was done on a sample of PBMCs or a T cell subset sorted from them (not recorded which). The receptors originated from a man aged 18 to 29 who had mild COVID-19 (a few samples of this study predate the infection). Cell type and time point are not known.

This clonotype has just a few counts. This chain uses TRBV6-5 with TRBJ1-1; possible D gene TRBD1, 6 bases. Deletions cut 5 bases from V and 3 bases from J, with 13 bases between. Germline loops: CDR1 MNHEY, CDR2 SVGAGI. The CDR3 covers 14 residues. The CDR3 DNA reads as TGTGCCAGCAGTAGGGGGGCGCTGGACACTGAAGCTTTCTTT. Amino acids: CASSRGALDTEAFF.

This clonotype was seen repeatedly, ten times or more. The chain has TRBV4-2 and TRBJ2-5; D perhaps matches TRBD2 (5 bases). From germline, CDR1 is LGHNA and CDR2 YNFKEQ. Trimming removed 0 bases from V and 3 bases from J, with 8 bases in between. This CDR3 has 14 residues. The CDR3 loop is CASSQDLAEETQYF. The CDR3 nucleotides read TGTGCCAGCAGCCAAGATCTAGCCGAAGAGACCCAGTACTTC.

The chain combines TRBV6-5 with TRBJ2-7, with TRBD1 matching over 9 bases. After removal of 0 bases from V and 0 bases from J, the junction contained 9 bases not matched to a gene. The CDR3 consists of 18 residues. Germline CDR1 MNHEY, CDR2 SVGAGI. Here the CDR3 DNA reads TGTGCCAGCAGTTACTCATACAGGGGGCCGACCCTCTCCTACGAGCAGTACTTC. As protein: CASSYSYRGPTLSYEQYF.

This chain links TRBV7-3 with TRBJ2-3; TRBD1 aligns across 7 bases. Trimming took 4 bases from V and 2 from J; bases not matched to a gene: 3. The CDR3 has 14 amino acids. From germline, CDR1 is SGHTA and CDR2 FQGTGA. CDR3 nucleotides: TGTGCCAGCAGCTCGGACAGGTACACAGATACGCAGTATTTT. Its translation is CASSSDRYTDTQYF.

This clonotype has only a few counts. The gene calls are TRBV3-1 and TRBJ1-5, with D unresolved. CDR3 length: 14 residues. In germline, CDR1 is LGHDT, CDR2 YNNKEL (reference sequence). With 1 base removed from V and 9 bases from J, the gap between germline ends came to 13 bases. CDR3 sequence: CASSQVNSNSPQHF. DNA for the CDR3: TGTGCCAGCAGCCAAGTTAACAGTAATTCGCCCCAGCATTTT. Full variable domain (remainder filled in from reference TRBV3-1 and TRBJ1-5): DTAVSQTPKYLVTQMGNDKSIKCEQNLGHDTMYWYKQDSKKFLKIMFSYNNKELIINETVPNRFSPKSPDKAHLNLHINSLELGDSAVYFCASSQVNSNSPQHFGDGTRLSIL.

The rearrangement links TRBV28 to TRBJ1-1; a possible D gene is TRBD1 (6 bases). CDR1 and CDR2 (germline): MDHEN, SYDVKM. The V end was cut by 5 bases, the J end by 0 bases, with 13 bases between. The CDR3 sequence is 15 residues long. The CDR3 nucleotides are TGTGCCAGCAGTAGGGCAGGGGCGCTGAACACTGAAGCTTTCTTT. As protein: CASSRAGALNTEAFF.

The CDR3 region has the DNA TGCAGTGCCTCAGGAAACAATGAGCAGTTCTTC. Its protein product is CSASGNNEQFF. The chain is built from TRBV20-1 and TRBJ2-1; no definite D call. The V and J ends lost 6 bases and 5 bases respectively, with 8 bases between them. The CDR3 length is 11 residues. Germline V gives CDR1 DFQATT, CDR2 SNEGSKA (reference sequence).

This clonotype has only one observation. The rearrangement joins TRBV12-3 or TRBV12-4 to TRBJ2-7; 9 positions match TRBD1. The trim removed 5 bases at V and 11 bases at J, leaving 10 bases unmatched. The CDR3 contains 13 residues. CDR3 sequence: CASSPRTGVEKYF. The DNA for the CDR3 is TGTGCCAGCAGTCCGAGGACAGGGGTTGAGAAGTACTTC.

This clonotype was found a few times. V usage is TRBV5-1 and J usage is TRBJ2-3; TRBD1 agrees at 8 bases. V gave up 4 bases and J gave up 4 bases; unmatched junction bases: 5. The CDR3 is 14 amino acids. Germline lookup yields CDR1 SGHRS and CDR2 YFSETQ. DNA of the CDR3: TGCGCCAGCAGCCTGGACAGGGAGGCAGATACGCAGTATTTT. Translation gives CASSLDREADTQYF.

J is TRBJ1-5 and V is TRBV6-2 or TRBV6-3; 7 nucleotides line up with TRBD1. The V gene's germline CDR1 is MNHEY and CDR2 SVGEGT. This CDR3 region has 14 residues. Germline trimming cut 6 bases from V and 5 bases from J; bases unmatched to any gene: 7. The CDR3 DNA reads as TGTGCCAGCAGAACCGACAGGGCCGATCAGCCCCAGCATTTT. Protein sequence: CASRTDRADQPQHF.

There are a few counts of this clonotype. J is TRBJ2-3 and V is TRBV7-3, with D unresolved. The CDR3 has 13 amino acids. The germline V gene has CDR1 SGHTA and CDR2 FQGTGA. Trimming removed 6 bases at V and 0 bases at J, with 7 bases between. The CDR3 DNA reads TGTGCCAGCAGGGAATCTAGCACAGATACGCAGTATTTT. It codes for CASRESSTDTQYF.

This clonotype was seen a few times. The chain recombines TRBV4-1 with TRBJ2-7; 9 nucleotides line up with TRBD1. This CDR3 region has 17 residues. The germline CDR1 and CDR2 sequences are MGHRA and YSYEKL. The V segment lost 0 bases and the J segment 5 bases; nucleotides outside the gene matches: 11. CDR3 DNA sequence: TGCGCCAGCAGCCAAGACCGGCTGGGGACAGGGAAGCACGAGCAGTACTTC. This translates into CASSQDRLGTGKHEQYF.

This clonotype was picked up many times. The genes are TRBV5-1 and TRBJ2-7; 10 bases are shared with TRBD1. Germline V gene lookup returns CDR1 SGHRS and CDR2 YFSETQ. Losses at the gene ends were 4 bases for V and 2 bases for J; bases not matched to a gene: 6. CDR3 length equals 15 residues. This chain's CDR3 is CASSMGQGSAYEQYV. The DNA of the CDR3 is TGCGCCAGCAGCATGGGACAGGGGAGCGCCTACGAGCAGTACGTC.

The chain has TRBV6-1 and TRBJ2-3; D perhaps matches TRBD2 (5 bases). V dropped 6 bases and J dropped 6 bases, with 19 bases sitting between them. CDR1 is MNHNS, CDR2 SASEGT, per germline. The CDR3 spans 15 residues. CDR3 residues: CASRVEGYVPDTQYF. CDR3 in DNA: TGTGCCAGCAGAGTCGAGGGCTACGTTCCCGATACGCAGTATTTT.

This chain uses TRBV15 with TRBJ1-1; D is unclear. The V gene lost 5 bases and the J gene lost 0 bases, with 10 bases spanning the gap. The germline V gene encodes CDR1 LNHNV and CDR2 YYDKDF (reference sequence). This CDR3 contains 14 residues. The CDR3 loop is CATSAPYLNTEAFF. The CDR3 DNA is TGTGCCACCAGCGCACCGTACCTGAACACTGAAGCTTTCTTT.

The chain has TRBV7-2 and TRBJ2-1; 9 nucleotides line up with TRBD2. CDR1 and CDR2 from the germline V gene are SGHTA and FQGNSA. Germline trimming cut 5 bases from V and 10 bases from J; bases unmatched to any gene: 15. The length of the CDR3 is 16 residues. CDR3 protein: CASSHPSGGLAAEQFF. The DNA of the CDR3 is TGTGCCAGCAGCCACCCGAGCGGGGGGCTGGCGGCGGAGCAGTTCTTC.

The chain recombines TRBV2 with TRBJ2-4; maybe TRBD2 (6 bases). The V end was cut by 9 bases, the J end by 9 bases, with 15 bases between. The CDR3 extends over 12 amino acids. Germline V gene lookup returns CDR1 SNHLY and CDR2 FYNNEI. CDR3 DNA sequence: TGTGCCAGAGAAGGGACTCAAGTCATTCAGTACTTC. It encodes CAREGTQVIQYF.